Described below is a single T cell receptor (beta chain) sequence and its context. What it binds is not known. These data belong to a study of cytomegalovirus exposure and HLA in healthy donors. Whole-study context: Unique TCR beta sequences numbering about 100 million came from some 200 million T cells in an earlier analysis. Points from the study as a whole: Most of the CMV-associated TCR beta chains (in a later analysis) appeared to be HLA-restricted. The authors later found HLA-associated TCR beta chains more clonally expanded than equally common others.

V lost 4 bases and J lost 2, with 12 bases in between. The germline V gene has CDR1 SGHNT and CDR2 YYREEE (reference sequence). The CDR3 consists of 14 residues. The PCR employed 60 Vbeta primers together with 13 Jbeta primers. Here immunoSEQ multiplex PCR was the method, and the copy in TCRdb shows in-frame clones only, minus some. The table for this sample gives approximately 52,000 clones. Sequencing input: PBMCs. The V and J genes are TRBV5-4 and TRBJ1-1; D remains unclear. The clonotype comes from a woman in her sixties in good health and CMV-seropositive. The CDR3 DNA reads TGTGCCAGCAGCGGAGGGTCCGACAACACTGAAGCTTTCTTT. Translated: CASSGGSDNTEAFF.